This T cell receptor (beta chain) was captured in a study of technical replicates of blood from several donors. This CDR3 region has 15 residues. Germline V CDR1 and CDR2: MGHDK, SYGVNS. V was clipped by 3 bases and J by 6 bases; unmatched bases: 11. Measured with immunoSEQ multiplex PCR; TCRdb has only the in-frame clones, and not every one. Here the sample spans roughly 87,000 clones, approximately 93% being singletons. This TCR derives from a human donor in good health. Specimen: T cells isolated from PBMCs. The chain uses TRBV25-1 and TRBJ2-7, with 7 bases identical to TRBD1. In DNA, the CDR3 is TGTGCCAGCAGTGATAGCGCACAGGGGACCGCCGAGCAGTACTTC. Amino acid sequence: CASSDSAQGTAEQYF.